The following is a TCR beta chain sequence with its context. V was pared by 4 bases and J by 2 bases, with 10 bases of the junction left unmatched. From germline, CDR1 is MGHRA and CDR2 YSYEKL. This CDR3 spans 19 amino acids. This specimen comes from a study of cytomegalovirus exposure and HLA in healthy donors. PCR involved 60 Vbeta and 13 Jbeta primers. The assay was immunoSEQ multiplex PCR, and TCRdb's table has in-frame clones only and misses some. The sample records some 110,000 clones, 70% to 80% being singletons. The TCR was taken from a man in his forties or fifties in good health and CMV-seronegative. Sequenced input: PBMCs. The chain employs TRBV4-1 and TRBJ2-2; TRBD2 matches at 13 bases. CDR3 loop: CASSRTGLAGAYNTGELFF. CDR3 sequence (DNA): TGCGCCAGCAGCCGGACCGGACTAGCGGGGGCCTATAACACCGGGGAGCTGTTTTTT.